This passage covers 31 T cell receptor beta chains from one sample sequenced in a study of blood T cell repertoires in COVID-19. Clones were sequenced by immunoSEQ multiplex PCR, and TCRdb holds only the in-frame ones, with some missing. The repertoire holds roughly 300,000 clones, with more than 85% as singletons. Sequenced input: peripheral blood. Every receptor here comes from a woman aged 30 to 39 with COVID-19, enrolled during active disease.

The chain uses TRBV11-2 and TRBJ1-1; possibly TRBD1 for D (5 bases). Germline CDR1 reads SGHAT; CDR2 reads FQNNGV. This CDR3 has 14 residues. V lost 1 base and J lost 7, with 13 bases in between. The CDR3 protein is CASSLGETRGEAFF. The CDR3 nucleotides are TGTGCCAGCAGCTTAGGCGAGACAAGGGGTGAAGCTTTCTTT.

The rearrangement joins TRBV19 to TRBJ2-7; TRBD1 aligns across 10 bases. Germline V gene lookup returns CDR1 LNHDA and CDR2 SQIVND (reference sequence). Germline trimming cut 5 bases from V and 4 bases from J; bases unmatched to any gene: 8. This CDR3 is 15 amino acids long. The CDR3 protein is CASSFGQGEVYEQYF. The CDR3 region has the DNA TGTGCCAGTAGTTTTGGACAGGGGGAGGTTTACGAGCAGTACTTC.

This rearrangement joins TRBV6-1 to TRBJ2-3; D possibly corresponds to TRBD1 (7 bases). The V gene's germline CDR1 is MNHNS and CDR2 SASEGT. This CDR3 is 16 amino acids long. V was pared by 1 base and J by 3 bases, with 14 bases between. This CDR3 reads CASSEEAGGSTDTQYF. The CDR3 nucleotides are TGTGCCAGCAGTGAAGAGGCAGGGGGGTCGACAGATACGCAGTATTTT.

The chain joins TRBV2 to TRBJ1-1, with D possibly matching TRBD1 (6 bases). CDR1 is SNHLY and CDR2 is FYNNEI in the germline V gene. The CDR3 has 13 amino acids. V was shortened by 8 bases and J by 0 bases, with 10 bases between the two germline ends. The DNA of the CDR3 is TGTGCCAGCCAACGGACAGTGAACACTGAAGCTTTCTTT. It translates to CASQRTVNTEAFF.

The genes are TRBV11-2 and TRBJ1-1; D is possibly TRBD1 (5 bases). V lost 2 bases and J lost 0, with 7 bases in between. Germline-derived CDR1 and CDR2 are SGHAT and FQNNGV. The CDR3 loop spans 14 amino acids. CDR3 nucleotide sequence: TGTGCCAGCAGCTTAAACAGGATGAACACTGAAGCTTTCTTT. The encoded protein is CASSLNRMNTEAFF.

This chain links TRBV2 with TRBJ2-1, with TRBD2 matching over 10 bases. CDR1 is SNHLY and CDR2 is FYNNEI in the germline V gene. J gave up 4 bases and V 3 bases, and 12 bases lay outside the gene matches. The CDR3 has 18 residues. The CDR3 DNA reads as TGTGCCAGCAGTGATTTAGTCCAAGCGGGAGGGGGTTACAATGAGCAGTTCTTC. The encoded protein is CASSDLVQAGGGYNEQFF.

This chain joins TRBV11-2 and TRBJ1-2; no clear D gene. The CDR3 covers 14 residues. Germline V CDR1 and CDR2: SGHAT, FQNNGV. Trimming stripped 4 bases from V and 6 bases from J, with 15 bases between. CDR3 sequence reads: CASSSSKSGDGYTF. In nucleotides, the CDR3 is TGTGCCAGCAGCTCGTCGAAGAGCGGGGATGGCTACACCTTC.

V is TRBV28 and J is TRBJ1-5, with 8 bases aligning to TRBD1. This CDR3 spans 15 amino acids. V shed 3 bases and J 1 base; nucleotides not matched to a gene: 2. CDR1 and CDR2 (germline): MDHEN, SYDVKM. CDR3 sequence (DNA): TGTGCCAGCAGTTTGAACAGGGGGAGCAATCAGCCCCAGCATTTT. Its protein is CASSLNRGSNQPQHF.

The V gene is TRBV11-2, the J gene TRBJ1-3, with 8 positions matching TRBD1. The junction had 2 bases not matched to a gene; V was cut back by 2 bases and J by 8 bases. Germline V gene sequence: CDR1 SGHAT, CDR2 FQNNGV. The CDR3 totals 13 residues. The CDR3 nucleotides read TGTGCCAGCAGCTTAACAGGGGGAGACACCATATATTTT. Translated: CASSLTGGDTIYF.

The chain recombines TRBV9 with TRBJ2-7; TRBD1 agrees at 9 bases. V shed 3 bases and J 6 bases; nucleotides not matched to a gene: 7. CDR1 is SGDLS and CDR2 is YYNGEE in the germline V gene. The CDR3 runs to 14 residues. The CDR3 DNA follows: TGTGCCAGCAGCGGAGGGGACAGGGCGGGCGAGCAGTACTTC. As protein: CASSGGDRAGEQYF.

This chain's CDR3 is CASSFQEGLGEQFF. The CDR3 DNA follows: TGTGCCAGCAGCTTTCAGGAGGGACTGGGTGAGCAGTTCTTC. V usage is TRBV11-2 and J usage is TRBJ2-1; tentative D call: TRBD2 (6 bases). CDR1 is SGHAT, CDR2 FQNNGV, per germline. V lost 3 bases to trimming and J lost 9 bases, with 15 bases between them. The CDR3 runs 14 residues.

V usage is TRBV6-1 and J usage is TRBJ2-7; 13 bases align to TRBD2. This CDR3 has 15 amino acids. Losses at the gene ends were 3 bases for V and 7 bases for J; bases not matched to a gene: 6. Germline V lookup: CDR1 MNHNS, CDR2 SASEGT. The CDR3 nucleotides read TGTGCCAGCAGTGAGGGCGGACTAGCGGGAGATGAGCAGTACTTC. Protein product: CASSEGGLAGDEQYF.

The chain links TRBV7-3 to TRBJ1-2, with 8 bases identical to TRBD1. Germline lookup yields CDR1 SGHTA and CDR2 FQGTGA. This CDR3 comprises 14 residues. Trimming took 8 bases from V and 6 from J; bases not matched to a gene: 11. CDR3 nucleotides: TGTGCCAGCGGGACCGCAGGGGGCGTTAATGGCTACACCTTC. Translated, it gives CASGTAGGVNGYTF.

This rearrangement joins TRBV5-1 to TRBJ2-1; the D gene is possibly TRBD2 (5 bases). The ends were cut back, 0 bases at V and 7 bases at J, with 11 bases in the middle. This CDR3 spans 14 amino acids. Germline CDR1 SGHRS, CDR2 YFSETQ. The CDR3 is CASSLGLMLNEQFF. DNA for the CDR3: TGCGCCAGCAGCTTGGGACTAATGCTGAATGAGCAGTTCTTC.

J is TRBJ1-4 and V is TRBV4-1, with D possibly being TRBD1 (5 bases). Per the germline V gene, CDR1 is MGHRA and CDR2 is YSYEKL. V lost 2 bases to trimming and J lost 0 bases, with 28 bases between them. The CDR3 spans 22 residues. In nucleotides, the CDR3 is TGCGCCAGCAGCCAAATCCCGGCGGGAGACTCTGACGGGGGAGCAACTAATGAAAAACTGTTTTTT. Residues: CASSQIPAGDSDGGATNEKLFF.

The CDR3 DNA follows: TGTGCCAGCCCCGAGTCAAGCGATGAAAAACTGTTTTTT. It codes for CASPESSDEKLFF. This chain connects TRBV27 to TRBJ1-4; D is uncertain. V was trimmed by 8 bases and J by 6 bases, leaving 13 bases between them. This CDR3 is built from 13 residues. Germline V gene sequence: CDR1 MNHEY, CDR2 SMNVEV (reference sequence). Full variable domain (rest looked up from reference TRBV27 and TRBJ1-4): EAQVTQNPRYLITVTGKKLTVTCSQNMNHEYMSWYRQDPGLGLRQIYYSMNVEVTDKGDVPEGYKVSRKEKRNFPLILESPSPNQTSLYFCASPESSDEKLFFGSGTQLSVL.

The V and J genes are TRBV7-2 and TRBJ2-1; possibly TRBD2 for D (5 bases). The germline V and J ends were trimmed by 5 bases and 1 base, with 9 bases remaining between them. The germline gives CDR1 SGHTA, CDR2 FQGNSA. The CDR3 is 14 amino acids. CDR3 nucleotide sequence: TGTGCCAGCAGCCCTCCGGGGTCCTACAATGAGCAGTTCTTC. It codes for CASSPPGSYNEQFF. Full variable domain (remainder filled in from reference TRBV7-2 and TRBJ2-1): GAGVSQSPSNKVTEKGKDVELRCDPISGHTALYWYRQSLGQGLEFLIYFQGNSAPDKSGLPSDRFSAERTGGSVSTLTIQRTQQEDSAVYLCASSPPGSYNEQFFGPGTRLTVL.

This chain uses TRBV6-1 with TRBJ1-5; D is ambiguous. This CDR3 comprises 21 residues. Germline assignment: CDR1 MNHNS and CDR2 SASEGT. The V gene lost 2 bases and the J gene lost 2 bases, with 28 bases spanning the gap. CDR3 sequence reads: CASSETAGWRVVVIGNQPQHF. CDR3 DNA: TGTGCCAGCAGTGAAACCGCCGGGTGGAGAGTTGTGGTTATAGGCAATCAGCCCCAGCATTTT.

V usage is TRBV5-4 and J usage is TRBJ2-2; maybe TRBD2 (6 bases). Trimming removed 0 bases at V and 5 bases at J, with 8 bases between. The germline CDR1 and CDR2 sequences are SGHNT and YYREEE (reference sequence). The CDR3 spans 14 residues. The CDR3 region has the DNA TGTGCCAGCAGCTTGGGGGAGGTAACCGGGGAGCTGTTTTTT. Residues: CASSLGEVTGELFF.

This chain joins TRBV5-1 and TRBJ1-1; D is unclear. The CDR3 extends over 15 amino acids. Germline values: CDR1 SGHRS, CDR2 YFSETQ. Trimming removed 0 bases from V and 3 bases from J, with 12 bases in between. CDR3 in amino acids: CASSLEHPQDTEAFF. CDR3 DNA: TGCGCCAGCAGCTTGGAACACCCCCAAGACACTGAAGCTTTCTTT. Full variable domain (missing parts from reference TRBV5-1 and TRBJ1-1): KAGVTQTPRYLIKTRGQQVTLSCSPISGHRSVSWYQQTPGQGLQFLFEYFSETQRNKGNFPGRFSGRQFSNSRSEMNVSTLELGDSALYLCASSLEHPQDTEAFFGQGTRLTVV.

The chain couples TRBV3-1 (or the pseudogene TRBV3-2) to TRBJ2-1; TRBD2 is a possible D gene (6 bases). Trimming left V 4 bases short and J 4 bases short, with 14 bases between. Germline CDR1 and CDR2: LGHDT and YNNKEL (reference sequence). The CDR3 is 15 residues long. CDR3 nucleotides: TGTGCCAGCAGCCTTCAGCGGGCTGGATACAATGAGCAGTTCTTC. This gives the protein CASSLQRAGYNEQFF.

This clone was recorded a few times. CDR3 region: CASSQDGTSIYEQYF. Here the CDR3 DNA reads TGTGCCAGCAGCCAAGATGGTACTAGCATATACGAGCAGTACTTC. This chain links TRBV3-1 (or the pseudogene TRBV3-2) with TRBJ2-7; tentative D call: TRBD2 (6 bases). Germline CDR1 reads LGHDT; CDR2 reads YNNKEL (reference sequence). V was trimmed by 0 bases and J by 4 bases, leaving 13 bases between them. The CDR3 is 15 amino acids.

The count of this clone is one. This chain joins TRBV5-1 and TRBJ1-4; 9 bases map to TRBD1. This CDR3 has 17 amino acids. Germline CDR1 and CDR2: SGHRS and YFSETQ. With 3 bases clipped from V and 0 bases from J, the junction kept 6 bases outside the gene matches. The CDR3 loop is CASSSPGQGATNEKLFF. The CDR3 bases are TGCGCCAGCAGCTCCCCGGGACAGGGAGCAACTAATGAAAAACTGTTTTTT. Complete variable domain (other parts from reference TRBV5-1 and TRBJ1-4): KAGVTQTPRYLIKTRGQQVTLSCSPISGHRSVSWYQQTPGQGLQFLFEYFSETQRNKGNFPGRFSGRQFSNSRSEMNVSTLELGDSALYLCASSSPGQGATNEKLFFGSGTQLSVL.

The genes are TRBV5-5 and TRBJ2-7; D possibly corresponds to TRBD2 (5 bases). The CDR3 consists of 15 residues. V lost 4 bases and J 0 bases, leaving 14 bases between the germline ends. From germline, CDR1 is SGHKS and CDR2 YYEKEE (reference sequence). CDR3 bases: TGTGCCAGCAGCCCAACGGAGGCCCTCTCCTACGAGCAGTACTTC. As protein: CASSPTEALSYEQYF.

The chain combines TRBV5-5 with TRBJ1-6; D is perhaps TRBD1 (5 bases). The CDR3 covers 16 residues. CDR1 and CDR2 from the germline V gene are SGHKS and YYEKEE (reference sequence). The V and J ends lost 7 bases and 0 bases respectively, with 14 bases between them. This CDR3 is CASSERGTSYNSPLHF. The DNA for the CDR3 is TGTGCCAGCTCGGAGCGGGGGACCTCCTATAATTCACCCCTCCACTTT.

The V gene is TRBV2, the J gene TRBJ1-1; TRBD1 matches at 8 bases. The germline gives CDR1 SNHLY, CDR2 FYNNEI. The trim removed 6 bases at V and 1 base at J, leaving 4 bases unmatched. This CDR3 has 14 amino acids. CDR3: CASRETGANTEAFF. The CDR3 DNA reads as TGTGCCAGCAGGGAGACAGGGGCGAACACTGAAGCTTTCTTT.

The V gene is TRBV10-3, the J gene TRBJ2-7, with 7 positions matching TRBD1. Germline CDR1 reads ENHRY; CDR2 reads SYGVKD. With V trimmed by 11 bases and J by 5 bases, 9 bases remained unmatched. This CDR3 has 12 residues. DNA of the CDR3: TGTGCCTCCTACCAGGGGGTCGACGAGCAGTACTTC. It translates to CASYQGVDEQYF.

Remarks on this clone: Different DNA sequences within this sample yield the same CDR3. This chain joins TRBV14 and TRBJ1-1; a weak D match, TRBD1 (6 bases). The ends were cut back, 4 bases at V and 1 base at J, with 7 bases in the middle. This CDR3 comprises 13 residues. Germline CDR1 SGHDN, CDR2 FVKESK. The CDR3 region has the DNA TGTGCCAGCAGCCTACAGGGGAACACTGAAGCTTTCTTT. Its translation: CASSLQGNTEAFF.

This clone was picked up one time. The CDR3 protein is CASSTLIGVTNTEAFF. CDR3 DNA sequence: TGTGCCAGTAGTACACTTATCGGGGTGACGAACACTGAAGCTTTCTTT. V is TRBV19 and J is TRBJ1-1; D not resolved. This CDR3 spans 16 amino acids. Trimming stripped 4 bases from V and 1 base from J, with 16 bases between. Germline CDR1 is LNHDA and CDR2 is SQIVND (reference sequence).

This chain links TRBV19 with TRBJ1-1, with 8 bases identical to TRBD1. CDR3 length: 16 residues. In germline, CDR1 is LNHDA, CDR2 SQIVND (reference sequence). J gave up 4 bases and V 3 bases, and 10 bases lay outside the gene matches. CDR3 loop: CASSIPRTGPSTEAFF. DNA of the CDR3: TGTGCCAGTAGTATTCCCCGGACAGGGCCGAGCACTGAAGCTTTCTTT. Full variable domain (outside the CDR3, taken from reference TRBV19 and TRBJ1-1): DGGITQSPKYLFRKEGQNVTLSCEQNLNHDAMYWYRQDPGQGLRLIYYSQIVNDFQKGDIAEGYSVSREKKESFPLTVTSAQKNPTAFYLCASSIPRTGPSTEAFFGQGTRLTVV.

The chain combines TRBV6-6 with TRBJ2-4; D is possibly TRBD1 (6 bases). This CDR3 is built from 17 residues. Looked up from germline, CDR1 is MNHNY and CDR2 is SVGAGI (reference sequence). Trimming removed 6 bases at V and 6 bases at J, with 24 bases between. The CDR3 region is CASSRPSRGPSGNIQYF. CDR3 coding DNA: TGTGCCAGCAGCCGACCAAGCAGGGGACCTTCGGGAAACATTCAGTACTTC.